The clone carrying this T cell receptor beta chain was observed a single time. The germline CDR1 and CDR2 sequences are SGHDN and FVKESK. CDR3 length equals 14 residues. After removal of 6 bases from V and 2 bases from J, the junction contained 3 bases not matched to a gene. This record belongs to a study of cytomegalovirus exposure and HLA in healthy donors. PCR was performed using 60 Vbeta and 13 Jbeta primers. The assay was immunoSEQ multiplex PCR, and TCRdb's table has in-frame clones only and misses some. Of about 170,000 clones in the sample, roughly 70% were seen once. The receptor was derived from a girl under 18 in good health and CMV-seronegative. The rearrangement links TRBV14 to TRBJ2-3; TRBD1 agrees at 9 bases. The sequencing input was PBMCs. CDR3 DNA sequence: TGTGCCAGCAGGCGGACAGGGGACACAGATACGCAGTATTTT. This codes for CASRRTGDTDTQYF.